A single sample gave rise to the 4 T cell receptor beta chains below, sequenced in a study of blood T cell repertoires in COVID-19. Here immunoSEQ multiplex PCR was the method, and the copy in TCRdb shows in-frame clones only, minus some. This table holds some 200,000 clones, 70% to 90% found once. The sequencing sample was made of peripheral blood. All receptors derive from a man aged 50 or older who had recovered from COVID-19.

Written as DNA, the CDR3 is TGCAGCGTCGCCACCGTTGGGGGGGGCAATCAGCCCCAGCATTTT. This codes for CSVATVGGGNQPQHF. The chain carries TRBV29-1 and TRBJ1-5; tentatively, D is TRBD1 (5 bases). The V and J ends lost 6 bases and 2 bases respectively, with 17 bases between them. The germline V gene has CDR1 SQVTM and CDR2 ANQGSEA. The CDR3 is 15 residues long.

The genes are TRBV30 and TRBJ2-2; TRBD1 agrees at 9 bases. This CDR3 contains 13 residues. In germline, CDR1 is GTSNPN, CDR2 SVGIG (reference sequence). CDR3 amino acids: CAGDRVNTGELFF. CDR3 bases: TGTGCGGGGGACAGGGTGAACACCGGGGAGCTGTTTTTT.

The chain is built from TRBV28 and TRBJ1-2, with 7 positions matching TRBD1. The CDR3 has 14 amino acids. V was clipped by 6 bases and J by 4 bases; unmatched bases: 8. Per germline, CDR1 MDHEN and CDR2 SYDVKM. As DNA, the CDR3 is TGTGCCAGCAGGGGAAGAGGGGGCTTCTATGGCTACACCTTC. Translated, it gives CASRGRGGFYGYTF.

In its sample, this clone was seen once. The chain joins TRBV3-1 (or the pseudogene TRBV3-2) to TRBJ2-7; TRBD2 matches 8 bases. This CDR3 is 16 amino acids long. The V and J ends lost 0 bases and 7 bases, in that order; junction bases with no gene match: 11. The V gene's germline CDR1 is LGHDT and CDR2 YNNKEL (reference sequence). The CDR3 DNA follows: TGTGCCAGCAGCCAAGATATCTTAGCGGGGAAGAAGGAGCAGTACTTC. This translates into CASSQDILAGKKEQYF.